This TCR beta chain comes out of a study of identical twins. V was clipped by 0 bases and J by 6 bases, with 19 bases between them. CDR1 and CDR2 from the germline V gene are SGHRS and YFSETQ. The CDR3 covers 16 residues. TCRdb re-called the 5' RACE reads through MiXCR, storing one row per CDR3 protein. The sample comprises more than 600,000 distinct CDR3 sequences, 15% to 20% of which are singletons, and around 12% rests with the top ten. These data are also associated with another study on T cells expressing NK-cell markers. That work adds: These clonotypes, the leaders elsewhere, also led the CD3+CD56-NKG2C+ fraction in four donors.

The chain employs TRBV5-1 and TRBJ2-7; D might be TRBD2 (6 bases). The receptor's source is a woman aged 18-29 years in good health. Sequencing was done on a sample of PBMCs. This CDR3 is CASSLGAPGGRSEQYF. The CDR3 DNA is TGCGCCAGCAGCTTGGGAGCGCCCGGGGGAAGGAGCGAGCAGTACTTC.